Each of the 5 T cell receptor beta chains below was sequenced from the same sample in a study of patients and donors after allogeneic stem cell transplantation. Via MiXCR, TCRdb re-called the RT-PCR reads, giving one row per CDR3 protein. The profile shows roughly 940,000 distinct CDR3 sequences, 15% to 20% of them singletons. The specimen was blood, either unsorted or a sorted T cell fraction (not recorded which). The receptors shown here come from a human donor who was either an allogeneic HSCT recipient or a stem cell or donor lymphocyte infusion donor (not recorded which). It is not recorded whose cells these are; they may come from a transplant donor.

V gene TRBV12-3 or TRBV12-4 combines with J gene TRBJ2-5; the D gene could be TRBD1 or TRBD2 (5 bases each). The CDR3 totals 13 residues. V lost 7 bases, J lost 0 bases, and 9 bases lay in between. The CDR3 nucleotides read TGTGCCAGCACCCCGGGACACCAAGAGACCCAGTACTTC. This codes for CASTPGHQETQYF.

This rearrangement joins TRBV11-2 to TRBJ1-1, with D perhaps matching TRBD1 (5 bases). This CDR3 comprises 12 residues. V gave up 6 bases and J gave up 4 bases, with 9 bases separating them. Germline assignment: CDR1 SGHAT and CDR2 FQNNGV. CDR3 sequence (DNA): TGTGCCAGCAGTTCGGACATCACTGAAGCTTTCTTT. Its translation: CASSSDITEAFF.

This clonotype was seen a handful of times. CDR3 protein: CASSRGGPSYNEQFF. The DNA for the CDR3 is TGTGCCAGCAGCCGCGGGGGCCCCTCCTACAATGAGCAGTTCTTC. The chain employs TRBV5-4 and TRBJ2-1; tentative D call: TRBD2 (7 bases). Germline V gene sequence: CDR1 SGHNT, CDR2 YYREEE (reference sequence). Trimming shortened V by 4 bases and J by 0 bases, and 11 bases separated the two germline ends. The CDR3 covers 15 residues.

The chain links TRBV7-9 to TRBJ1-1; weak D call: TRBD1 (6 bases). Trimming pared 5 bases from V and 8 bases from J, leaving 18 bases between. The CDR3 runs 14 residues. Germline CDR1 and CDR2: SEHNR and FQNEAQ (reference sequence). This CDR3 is CASSPRVGDKEAFF. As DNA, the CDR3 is TGTGCCAGCAGCCCTCGGGTTGGGGACAAGGAAGCTTTCTTT.

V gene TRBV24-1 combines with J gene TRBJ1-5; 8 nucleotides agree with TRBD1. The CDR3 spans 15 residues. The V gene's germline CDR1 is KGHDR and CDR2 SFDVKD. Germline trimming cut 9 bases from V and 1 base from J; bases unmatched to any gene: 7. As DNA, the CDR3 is TGTGCCACCGCTACTCGGACAGGGAGCAATCAGCCCCAGCATTTT. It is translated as CATATRTGSNQPQHF.